The clone carrying this T cell receptor (beta chain) was seen more than once but under ten times. These data come from a study of identical twins. TCRdb independently ran MiXCR on the 5' RACE reads; one entry per CDR3 protein. In the table there are under 250,000 distinct CDR3 sequences, roughly 7.5% of which are singletons. Deletions cut 2 bases from V and 0 bases from J, with 11 bases between. Germline CDR1 reads MNHEY; CDR2 reads SVGAGI. The CDR3 sequence is 15 residues long. The same data also went into a second study, on yellow fever vaccine responses in identical twins.

The material sequenced was memory (CD45RO+) T cells sorted from blood. The chain combines TRBV6-5 with TRBJ2-7; weak D call: TRBD1 (6 bases). The clonotype was recovered from a woman aged 18-35 years in good health. DNA of the CDR3: TGTGCCAGCAGTTACCGATCCAGGGGCTCCTACGAGCAGTACTTC. This encodes CASSYRSRGSYEQYF.